A selection of T cell receptor beta chains follows, all from one sample in a study of early T cells in non-severe SARS-CoV-2 infection. TCRdb redid the calling of the 5' RACE reads with MiXCR, one entry per CDR3 protein. Of 70,000 or so distinct CDR3 sequences in the sample, 12% were seen once. The material sequenced was whole blood. These receptors all come from an adult who was a healthcare worker with PCR-confirmed SARS-CoV-2 infection or an uninfected control (not recorded which). Both conserved end residues are part of each CDR3. Fields, in order: V gene, D gene, clone size, J gene, CDR3 DNA, CDR3 protein. D genes are given only for firm matches. Clone size is shown for a subset of rows, as once, few, many or a class of expanded clone.

v_call: TRBV5-8; d_call: .; clone_size: .; j_call: TRBJ2-4; cdr3_nt: TGTGCCAGCAGCCGGGGTCCAGGGAGCGTATCACTAGCCAAAAACATTCAGTACTTC; cdr3_aa: CASSRGPGSVSLAKNIQYF
v_call: TRBV5-4; d_call: TRBD2; clone_size: few; j_call: TRBJ2-3; cdr3_nt: TGTGCCAGCAGCCAGCCAAGCGGGGGGCGGCTCGCAGATACGCAGTATTTT; cdr3_aa: CASSQPSGGRLADTQYF
v_call: TRBV6-2/TRBV6-3; d_call: .; clone_size: many; j_call: TRBJ2-7; cdr3_nt: TGTGCCAGCAGTTACCCTCCCGGAGTACTAGGGAACTCCTACGAGCAGTACTTC; cdr3_aa: CASSYPPGVLGNSYEQYF
v_call: TRBV6-1; d_call: .; clone_size: many; j_call: TRBJ1-5; cdr3_nt: TGTGCCAGCAGCGAAAGGGCTATCAATCAGCCCCAGCATTTT; cdr3_aa: CASSERAINQPQHF
v_call: TRBV20-1; d_call: .; clone_size: many; j_call: TRBJ2-4; cdr3_nt: TGCAGTGCAAAACAGGGTCGGAAAAACATTCAGTACTTC; cdr3_aa: CSAKQGRKNIQYF
v_call: TRBV2; d_call: .; clone_size: few; j_call: TRBJ2-2; cdr3_nt: TGTGCCAGCAGTGGGTCAAGTAGTGCGAACACCGGGGAGCTGTTTTTT; cdr3_aa: CASSGSSSANTGELFF
v_call: TRBV15; d_call: .; clone_size: .; j_call: TRBJ1-1; cdr3_nt: TGTGCCACCAGCGGGGTGGACACTGAAGCTTTCTTT; cdr3_aa: CATSGVDTEAFF
v_call: TRBV10-2; d_call: .; clone_size: many; j_call: TRBJ1-2; cdr3_nt: TGCGCCAGCGGTCGACAGGATGGCTACACCTTC; cdr3_aa: CASGRQDGYTF
v_call: TRBV2; d_call: .; clone_size: few; j_call: TRBJ2-3; cdr3_nt: TGTGCCAGCAGCCGCGTCGCGCGGGGGCGCACAGATACGCAGTATTTT; cdr3_aa: CASSRVARGRTDTQYF
v_call: TRBV12-3/TRBV12-4; d_call: TRBD1; clone_size: few; j_call: TRBJ1-1; cdr3_nt: TGTGCCAGCACGGACAGGGGCCTGAACACTGAAGCTTTCTTT; cdr3_aa: CASTDRGLNTEAFF
v_call: TRBV3-1; d_call: .; clone_size: few; j_call: TRBJ2-3; cdr3_nt: TGTGCCAGCAGCCTATTCGGGGGTAGCACAGATACGCAGTATTTT; cdr3_aa: CASSLFGGSTDTQYF
v_call: TRBV29-1; d_call: .; clone_size: few; j_call: TRBJ2-3; cdr3_nt: TGCAGCGTTCCCCGTAGACCCACAGATACGCAGTATTTT; cdr3_aa: CSVPRRPTDTQYF
v_call: TRBV20-1; d_call: TRBD2; clone_size: few; j_call: TRBJ2-5; cdr3_nt: TGCAGTGCTAGAGATAGGACTAGGTCCTTATCTATGGGGGAGACCCAGTACTTC; cdr3_aa: CSARDRTRSLSMGETQYF
v_call: TRBV20-1; d_call: .; clone_size: .; j_call: TRBJ2-7; cdr3_nt: TGCAGTGCTGTAGACAGCTCCTACGAGCAGTACTTC; cdr3_aa: CSAVDSSYEQYF
v_call: TRBV6-5; d_call: .; clone_size: .; j_call: TRBJ1-1; cdr3_nt: TGTGCCAGCAGTTACTCGAGAGTCGCGGGCTGGAGCACTGAAGCTTTCTTT; cdr3_aa: CASSYSRVAGWSTEAFF
v_call: TRBV6-5; d_call: .; clone_size: .; j_call: TRBJ1-1; cdr3_nt: TGTGCCAGCAGTTACATAGTCAGCCGGGGCACTGAAGCTTTCTTT; cdr3_aa: CASSYIVSRGTEAFF
v_call: TRBV2; d_call: .; clone_size: many; j_call: TRBJ1-5; cdr3_nt: TGTGCCAGCAGTGGGGATGGGGGCAATCAGCCCCAGCATTTT; cdr3_aa: CASSGDGGNQPQHF
v_call: TRBV28; d_call: .; clone_size: many; j_call: TRBJ1-1; cdr3_nt: TGTGCCAGCAGTTTCGGGGGCCCGGGCACTGAAGCTTTCTTT; cdr3_aa: CASSFGGPGTEAFF
v_call: TRBV6-4; d_call: TRBD1; clone_size: few; j_call: TRBJ2-3; cdr3_nt: TGTGCCAGCAGTGACGAGGGGGCCGGGACAGATACGCAGTATTTT; cdr3_aa: CASSDEGAGTDTQYF
v_call: TRBV7-9; d_call: .; clone_size: few; j_call: TRBJ1-1; cdr3_nt: TGTGCCAGCAGCTTAGCTGGGGCTAAGGGAGCTTTCTTT; cdr3_aa: CASSLAGAKGAFF
v_call: TRBV29-1; d_call: .; clone_size: many; j_call: TRBJ1-1; cdr3_nt: TGCAGCGTTCAAACCTGGGGGGAGGCTGAAGCTTTCTTT; cdr3_aa: CSVQTWGEAEAFF
v_call: TRBV6-6; d_call: .; clone_size: few; j_call: TRBJ1-1; cdr3_nt: TGTGCCAGCAGTTCCCCAGAGCCACCCAAAGCTTTCTTT; cdr3_aa: CASSSPEPPKAFF
v_call: TRBV19; d_call: .; clone_size: many; j_call: TRBJ1-6; cdr3_nt: TGTGCCAGTAGAACACAGTGGAGCTCCTATAATTCACCCCTCCACTTT; cdr3_aa: CASRTQWSSYNSPLHF
v_call: TRBV30; d_call: .; clone_size: few; j_call: TRBJ2-2; cdr3_nt: TGTGCCTGGAGTTCCGGACAGACGGACACCGGGGAGCTGTTTTTT; cdr3_aa: CAWSSGQTDTGELFF
v_call: TRBV29-1; d_call: TRBD2; clone_size: few; j_call: TRBJ2-3; cdr3_nt: TGCAGCGTCGAGACTAGCGGGGGAACAGATACGCAGTATTTT; cdr3_aa: CSVETSGGTDTQYF
v_call: TRBV7-7; d_call: .; clone_size: many; j_call: TRBJ2-7; cdr3_nt: TGTGCTAGCAGCTTAGGGGACGGGGGCAACTACGAGCAGTACTTC; cdr3_aa: CASSLGDGGNYEQYF
v_call: TRBV14; d_call: .; clone_size: .; j_call: TRBJ2-2; cdr3_nt: TGTGCCAGCAGCCACCGACTAGTGACGAACACCGGGGAGCTGTTTTTT; cdr3_aa: CASSHRLVTNTGELFF
v_call: TRBV19; d_call: .; clone_size: many; j_call: TRBJ1-2; cdr3_nt: TGTGCCAGTAGTATGAAAGGCGGCTACACCTTC; cdr3_aa: CASSMKGGYTF